The present TCR beta chain was sequenced within a study of T cell responses to AZD1222 COVID-19 vaccine. On this clone: Antigen: not known.

Here immunoSEQ multiplex PCR was the method, and the copy in TCRdb shows in-frame clones only, minus some. This table holds under 150,000 clones, around nine tenths found once. Study outcomes and limitations: Increases in Spike-specific TCR breadth and depth were seen after two AZD1222 doses. The number of AZD1222 recipients seropositive at baseline was only five to seven.

This CDR3 comprises 17 residues. Losses at the gene ends were 3 bases for V and 1 base for J; bases not matched to a gene: 3. CDR1 is SNHLY, CDR2 FYNNEI, per germline. This TCR was recovered from an adult in good health. The chain is built from TRBV2 and TRBJ2-4; 13 bases agree with TRBD2. This specimen consisted of peripheral blood, obtained on day 0 of AZD1222 vaccination. CDR3 sequence reads: CASSDLLAGGAKNIQYF. The DNA of the CDR3 is TGTGCCAGCAGTGATTTACTAGCGGGGGGGGCCAAAAACATTCAGTACTTC.